The source of this T cell receptor (beta chain) is a study of blood T cell repertoires in COVID-19. The method was immunoSEQ multiplex PCR; TCRdb's version includes in-frame clones alone and lacks a portion of them. This table holds 85,000 to 110,000 clones, roughly nine tenths found once. Germline trimming cut 4 bases from V and 6 bases from J; bases unmatched to any gene: 3. Germline CDR1 is SGHRS and CDR2 is YFSETQ. The CDR3 sequence is 13 residues long. Input material: peripheral blood. This sequence originates from a woman of 80 years or more in a cohort sampled during active COVID-19. V and J are TRBV5-1 and TRBJ1-2; 10 bases agree with TRBD1. As DNA, the CDR3 is TGCGCCAGCAGCGGCGGGACAGGGGATGGCTACACCTTC. Protein sequence: CASSGGTGDGYTF.